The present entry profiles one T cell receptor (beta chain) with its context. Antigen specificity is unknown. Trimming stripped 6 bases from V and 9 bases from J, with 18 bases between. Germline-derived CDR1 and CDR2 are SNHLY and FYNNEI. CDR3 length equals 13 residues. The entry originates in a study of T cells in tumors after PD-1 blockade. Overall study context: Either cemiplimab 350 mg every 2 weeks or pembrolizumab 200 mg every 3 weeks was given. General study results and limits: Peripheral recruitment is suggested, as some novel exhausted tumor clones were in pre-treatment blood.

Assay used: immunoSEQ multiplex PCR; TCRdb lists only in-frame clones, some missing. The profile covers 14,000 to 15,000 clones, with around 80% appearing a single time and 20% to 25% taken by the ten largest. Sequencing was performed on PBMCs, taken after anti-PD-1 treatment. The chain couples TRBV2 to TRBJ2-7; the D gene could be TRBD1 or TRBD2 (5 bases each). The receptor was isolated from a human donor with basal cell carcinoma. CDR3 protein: CASRGEYVSRQYF. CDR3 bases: TGTGCCAGCAGAGGGGAGTACGTCTCCCGGCAGTACTTC.